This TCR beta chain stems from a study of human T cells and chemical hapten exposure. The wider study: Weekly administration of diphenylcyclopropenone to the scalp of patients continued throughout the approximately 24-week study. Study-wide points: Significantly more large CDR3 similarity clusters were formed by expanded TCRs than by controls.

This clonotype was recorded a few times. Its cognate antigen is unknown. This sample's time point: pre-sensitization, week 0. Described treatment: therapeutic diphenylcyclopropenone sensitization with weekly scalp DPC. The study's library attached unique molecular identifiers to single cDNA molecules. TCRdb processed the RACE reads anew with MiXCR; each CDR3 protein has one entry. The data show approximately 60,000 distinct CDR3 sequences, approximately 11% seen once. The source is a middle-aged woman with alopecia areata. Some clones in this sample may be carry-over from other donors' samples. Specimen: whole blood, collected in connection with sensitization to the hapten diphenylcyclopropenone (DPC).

The CDR3 is CASSLGLGLYNEQFF. CDR3 DNA: TGTGCCAGCAGCTTAGGCCTCGGACTGTACAATGAGCAGTTCTTC. V usage is TRBV11-2 and J usage is TRBJ2-1, with a possible D match to TRBD2 (5 bases). Trimming cost V 1 base and J 4 bases, with 11 bases left between them. The CDR3 totals 15 residues. Per germline, CDR1 SGHAT and CDR2 FQNNGV.